The rows below give T cell receptor beta chains drawn from one sample of a study of patients and donors after allogeneic stem cell transplantation. A single record per CDR3 protein comes from TCRdb applying MiXCR to the RT-PCR reads. The sample records around 200,000 distinct CDR3 sequences, roughly two fifths being singletons. Sequencing was carried out using blood, either unsorted or a sorted T cell fraction (not recorded which). These receptors all stem from a human donor who was either an allogeneic HSCT recipient or a stem cell or donor lymphocyte infusion donor (not recorded which). It is not recorded whose cells these are; they may come from a transplant donor. Both conserved end residues are part of each CDR3. The D gene is left open where the match is weak. Size is stated for part of the rows, as once, few or many counts, or as a class when the clone is expanded.

cdr3_aa: CASSPLSQEGYTF; cdr3_nt: TGTGCCAGCAGTCCCTTATCTCAGGAGGGCTACACCTTC; clone_size: -; j_call: TRBJ1-2; v_call: TRBV12-3/TRBV12-4; d_call: -
cdr3_aa: CSARAGSPLHF; cdr3_nt: TGCAGTGCTAGAGCGGGGTCACCCCTCCACTTT; clone_size: few; j_call: TRBJ1-6; v_call: TRBV20-1; d_call: -
cdr3_aa: CAISESAVMNTEAFF; cdr3_nt: TGTGCCATCAGTGAGTCAGCGGTGATGAACACTGAAGCTTTCTTT; clone_size: -; j_call: TRBJ1-1; v_call: TRBV10-3; d_call: -
cdr3_aa: CASSVRGRGWTGELFF; cdr3_nt: TGTGCCAGCAGCGTTCGGGGCAGGGGATGGACCGGGGAGCTGTTTTTT; clone_size: few; j_call: TRBJ2-2; v_call: TRBV9; d_call: -
cdr3_aa: CASNRLAGFQETQYF; cdr3_nt: TGTGCCAGCAATCGACTAGCGGGCTTCCAAGAGACCCAGTACTTC; clone_size: -; j_call: TRBJ2-5; v_call: TRBV27; d_call: TRBD2
cdr3_aa: CATSRGAGYGYTF; cdr3_nt: TGTGCCACCAGCAGAGGCGCGGGCTATGGCTACACCTTC; clone_size: few; j_call: TRBJ1-2; v_call: TRBV15; d_call: -
cdr3_aa: CASRFSRGLNTGELFF; cdr3_nt: TGTGCCAGCCGATTCTCCCGGGGGTTGAACACCGGGGAGCTGTTTTTT; clone_size: -; j_call: TRBJ2-2; v_call: TRBV5-6; d_call: -
cdr3_aa: CSASPGTSGGDEQFF; cdr3_nt: TGCAGTGCTAGCCCCGGGACTAGCGGGGGGGATGAGCAGTTCTTC; clone_size: -; j_call: TRBJ2-1; v_call: TRBV20-1; d_call: TRBD2
cdr3_aa: CASSQKDFVRTPYEQYF; cdr3_nt: TGTGCCAGCAGCCAAAAGGACTTCGTCCGAACTCCCTACGAGCAGTACTTC; clone_size: -; j_call: TRBJ2-7; v_call: TRBV3-1; d_call: -
cdr3_aa: CASSYSAGGAYEQYF; cdr3_nt: TGTGCCAGCAGTTACTCGGCAGGGGGTGCCTACGAGCAGTACTTC; clone_size: -; j_call: TRBJ2-7; v_call: TRBV6-5; d_call: TRBD1
cdr3_aa: CASSVQAGLYNEQFF; cdr3_nt: TGTGCCAGCAGCGTTCAAGCGGGCCTATACAATGAGCAGTTCTTC; clone_size: many; j_call: TRBJ2-1; v_call: TRBV9; d_call: -
cdr3_aa: CAWSRRQAADSPLHF; cdr3_nt: TGTGCCTGGAGCCGGCGGCAGGCGGCGGACTCACCCCTCCACTTT; clone_size: -; j_call: TRBJ1-6; v_call: TRBV30; d_call: -
cdr3_aa: CSATLPGSISGNTIYF; cdr3_nt: TGCAGTGCTACTCTCCCAGGCAGTATCTCTGGAAACACCATATATTTT; clone_size: -; j_call: TRBJ1-3; v_call: TRBV20-1; d_call: -
cdr3_aa: CASSVDRSRDTQYF; cdr3_nt: TGTGCCAGCAGCGTGGACAGGTCGAGGGATACGCAGTATTTT; clone_size: -; j_call: TRBJ2-3; v_call: TRBV7-2; d_call: TRBD1
cdr3_aa: CATSEWGDHNEQFF; cdr3_nt: TGTGCCACCAGTGAATGGGGGGATCACAATGAGCAGTTCTTC; clone_size: -; j_call: TRBJ2-1; v_call: TRBV24-1; d_call: -
cdr3_aa: CASSPSPGLSIYGYTF; cdr3_nt: TGCGCCAGTAGTCCTTCGCCGGGACTGAGTATCTATGGCTACACCTTC; clone_size: once; j_call: TRBJ1-2; v_call: TRBV5-1; d_call: -
cdr3_aa: CASSLGRARGAFF; cdr3_nt: TGTGCCAGCAGCTTAGGTCGGGCTAGGGGAGCTTTCTTT; clone_size: -; j_call: TRBJ1-1; v_call: TRBV7-3; d_call: -
cdr3_aa: CASRAGWSYNEQFF; cdr3_nt: TGTGCCAGCAGGGCTGGGTGGTCCTACAATGAGCAGTTCTTC; clone_size: -; j_call: TRBJ2-1; v_call: TRBV2; d_call: -
cdr3_aa: CASTTGADTQYF; cdr3_nt: TGTGCCAGCACCACAGGGGCAGATACGCAGTATTTT; clone_size: few; j_call: TRBJ2-3; v_call: TRBV27; d_call: TRBD1
cdr3_aa: CSARVPGRQPQHF; cdr3_nt: TGCAGTGCTAGAGTACCAGGTCGGCAGCCCCAGCATTTT; clone_size: -; j_call: TRBJ1-5; v_call: TRBV20-1; d_call: -
cdr3_aa: CSASTFSIMNTEAFF; cdr3_nt: TGCAGTGCTAGCACTTTCTCTATTATGAACACTGAAGCTTTCTTT; clone_size: -; j_call: TRBJ1-1; v_call: TRBV20-1; d_call: -
cdr3_aa: CASSFAGAGADTQYF; cdr3_nt: TGTGCCAGCAGCTTCGCGGGAGCGGGGGCAGATACGCAGTATTTT; clone_size: -; j_call: TRBJ2-3; v_call: TRBV5-5; d_call: TRBD2
cdr3_aa: CASSLVAGTNTSPLHF; cdr3_nt: TGCGCCAGCAGCTTGGTCGCTGGGACAAATACATCACCCCTCCACTTT; clone_size: -; j_call: TRBJ1-6; v_call: TRBV5-1; d_call: -
cdr3_aa: CASSPQGAHSEAFF; cdr3_nt: TGTGCCAGCAGCCCACAGGGGGCTCACAGTGAAGCTTTCTTT; clone_size: few; j_call: TRBJ1-1; v_call: TRBV9; d_call: TRBD1
cdr3_aa: CASSLWAYEQYF; cdr3_nt: TGTGCCAGCAGCTTATGGGCTTACGAGCAGTACTTC; clone_size: few; j_call: TRBJ2-7; v_call: TRBV7-9; d_call: -
cdr3_aa: CASSRYGRETQYF; cdr3_nt: TGTGCCAGCTCGCGATACGGTCGAGAGACCCAGTACTTC; clone_size: -; j_call: TRBJ2-5; v_call: TRBV7-2; d_call: -
cdr3_aa: CASSNWDRGSHEQFF; cdr3_nt: TGTGCCAGCAGTAACTGGGACAGGGGATCCCATGAGCAGTTCTTC; clone_size: -; j_call: TRBJ2-1; v_call: TRBV6-5; d_call: TRBD1
cdr3_aa: CASSESGTGKPTDTQYF; cdr3_nt: TGCGCCAGCAGTGAGTCGGGGACAGGAAAACCTACAGATACGCAGTATTTT; clone_size: -; j_call: TRBJ2-3; v_call: TRBV10-1; d_call: TRBD1
cdr3_aa: CSVARQSSYEQYF; cdr3_nt: TGCAGCGTTGCCCGACAGAGCTCCTACGAGCAGTACTTC; clone_size: -; j_call: TRBJ2-7; v_call: TRBV29-1; d_call: -
cdr3_aa: CASSALGTNTGELFF; cdr3_nt: TGTGCCAGCAGCGCCCTAGGAACGAACACCGGGGAGCTGTTTTTT; clone_size: few; j_call: TRBJ2-2; v_call: TRBV2; d_call: -
cdr3_aa: CASAGFSSGNTIYF; cdr3_nt: TGTGCCAGTGCTGGGTTCTCCTCTGGAAACACCATATATTTT; clone_size: -; j_call: TRBJ1-3; v_call: TRBV7-6; d_call: -
cdr3_aa: CAIARGGQGLGTQYF; cdr3_nt: TGTGCCATCGCACGCGGGGGGCAGGGCCTTGGGACCCAGTACTTC; clone_size: few; j_call: TRBJ2-5; v_call: TRBV10-3; d_call: TRBD2
cdr3_aa: CASSLYSVIEWLANEKLFF; cdr3_nt: TGCGCCAGCAGCTTATACAGTGTCATTGAGTGGCTGGCTAATGAAAAACTGTTTTTT; clone_size: few; j_call: TRBJ1-4; v_call: TRBV4-1; d_call: -
cdr3_aa: CASSQGPRKGTLPETQYF; cdr3_nt: TGTGCCAGCAGCCAAGGGCCAAGGAAGGGCACCCTACCAGAGACCCAGTACTTC; clone_size: many; j_call: TRBJ2-5; v_call: TRBV14; d_call: -
cdr3_aa: CASSQLRTGKEKLFF; cdr3_nt: TGTGCCAGCAGCCAACTGAGGACAGGAAAGGAAAAACTGTTTTTT; clone_size: few; j_call: TRBJ1-4; v_call: TRBV3-1; d_call: TRBD1
cdr3_aa: CSVAIPPGQGHSYEQYF; cdr3_nt: TGCAGCGTTGCTATCCCCCCGGGACAGGGGCATTCCTACGAGCAGTACTTC; clone_size: few; j_call: TRBJ2-7; v_call: TRBV29-1; d_call: TRBD1
cdr3_aa: CASSLWRQAPGYGYTF; cdr3_nt: TGTGCCAGCAGTTTATGGAGACAGGCCCCGGGCTATGGCTACACCTTC; clone_size: once; j_call: TRBJ1-2; v_call: TRBV28; d_call: -